These 7 T cell receptor beta chains originate from one sample sequenced in a study of T cell changes during pregnancy in multiple sclerosis. Profiling relied on immunoSEQ multiplex PCR, and the TCRdb table lists in-frame clones only, not all of them. Of roughly 93,000 clones listed, about 91% are singletons. The source material was peripheral blood, sampled in the first trimester of pregnancy. The receptors originated from a female donor in good health, enrolled as a control in a pregnancy study.

V usage is TRBV4-2 and J usage is TRBJ2-7; 8 positions match TRBD2. Per germline, CDR1 LGHNA and CDR2 YNFKEQ. The CDR3 runs to 15 residues. V was pared by 0 bases and J by 4 bases, with 5 bases of the junction left unmatched. CDR3 region: CASSQDGERGYEQYF. CDR3 nucleotides: TGTGCCAGCAGCCAAGATGGGGAGCGGGGGTACGAGCAGTACTTC.

This chain connects TRBV9 to TRBJ2-1; no definite D call. CDR1 SGDLS and CDR2 YYNGEE come from the germline V gene. Deletions cut 4 bases from V and 0 bases from J, with 11 bases between. The CDR3 consists of 15 residues. This CDR3 reads CASSPLMSSYNEQFF. CDR3 in DNA: TGTGCCAGCAGCCCGCTTATGAGCTCCTACAATGAGCAGTTCTTC.

The J gene is TRBJ1-5, the V gene TRBV4-2, with D tentatively TRBD1 (5 bases). The CDR3 spans 15 residues. Germline lookup yields CDR1 LGHNA and CDR2 YNFKEQ. V lost 4 bases and J 5 bases, leaving 15 bases between the germline ends. The DNA of the CDR3 is TGTGCCAGCAGCCTAGTGGTAGGGGCTGATCAGCCCCAGCATTTT. This encodes CASSLVVGADQPQHF.

V usage is TRBV9 and J usage is TRBJ1-2; TRBD1 matches 7 bases. The V segment lost 0 bases and the J segment 6 bases; nucleotides outside the gene matches: 2. The CDR3 totals 13 residues. Germline CDR1 and CDR2: SGDLS and YYNGEE. The CDR3 coding sequence is TGTGCCAGCAGCGTAGAGGGACAGAATGGCTACACCTTC. Amino acid sequence: CASSVEGQNGYTF.

This clone was detected once. The rearrangement uses TRBV25-1 and TRBJ2-1; tentatively, D is TRBD2 (7 bases). The CDR3 spans 15 residues. The germline V gene has CDR1 MGHDK and CDR2 SYGVNS. The ends were cut back, 6 bases at V and 2 bases at J, with 14 bases in the middle. The CDR3 region has the DNA TGTGCCAGCAGCCGGTTGGGGGGGCCCTACAATGAGCAGTTCTTC. Translated, it gives CASSRLGGPYNEQFF. The full variable domain, its missing parts supplied by reference TRBV25-1 and TRBJ2-1, is EADIYQTPRYLVIGTGKKITLECSQTMGHDKMYWYQQDPGMELHLIHYSYGVNSTEKGDLSSESTVSRIRTEHFPLTLESARPSHTSQYLCASSRLGGPYNEQFFGPGTRLTVL.

This clone was found a few times. The chain recombines TRBV6-5 with TRBJ1-6, with TRBD1 as a possible D gene (6 bases). V lost 6 bases and J lost 9, with 12 bases in between. The CDR3 is 13 amino acids. CDR1 MNHEY and CDR2 SVGAGI come from the germline V gene. CDR3 region: CASRGGVGSPLHF. The CDR3 DNA reads TGTGCCAGCAGAGGGGGAGTAGGTTCACCCCTCCACTTT.

The rearrangement joins TRBV19 to TRBJ2-6, with D possibly TRBD2 on 5 matching bases. The V end lost 10 bases, the J end lost 3 bases, and 16 bases lay between the germline ends. The germline V gene encodes CDR1 LNHDA and CDR2 SQIVND (reference sequence). The CDR3 loop spans 15 amino acids. The CDR3 DNA reads as TGTGCCACATCTCGCCCAGGACTTGGGGCCAACGTCCTGACTTTC. As protein: CATSRPGLGANVLTF.